A single sample gave rise to the 10 T cell receptor beta chains below, sequenced in a study of T cell responses to AZD1222 COVID-19 vaccine. Profiled with immunoSEQ multiplex PCR; TCRdb holds only in-frame clones, not every one. The sample records more than 80,000 clones, 90% being singletons. The starting material was peripheral blood, obtained 28 days after the second AZD1222 dose. All receptors derive from an adult who received the AZD1222 COVID-19 vaccine.

This chain uses TRBV6-5 with TRBJ1-6; 7 bases align to TRBD1. Trimming took 7 bases from V and 9 from J; bases not matched to a gene: 9. The CDR3 runs 14 residues. CDR1 is MNHEY and CDR2 is SVGAGI in the germline V gene. DNA of the CDR3: TGTGCCAGCACCCCGGGACAGCCCACTTCACCCCTCCACTTT. Amino acid sequence: CASTPGQPTSPLHF.

A remark on this clone: Additional DNA sequences in this sample encode the identical CDR3. The rearrangement links TRBV20-1 to TRBJ2-5; D gene unclear. Germline lookup yields CDR1 DFQATT and CDR2 SNEGSKA (reference sequence). CDR3 size: 11 residues. Deletions cut 5 bases from V and 2 bases from J, with 6 bases between. The CDR3 DNA sequence: TGCAGTGCTGGCCCACAAGAGACCCAGTACTTC. This sequence encodes CSAGPQETQYF.

In DNA form, the CDR3 reads TGTGCCACCAGTGACGGGACAGAGATCTATGGCTACACCTTC. This encodes CATSDGTEIYGYTF. This rearrangement joins TRBV24-1 to TRBJ1-2; TRBD1 matches 7 bases. The J segment lost 4 bases and the V segment lost 4 bases, leaving 5 bases of the junction unmatched. The CDR3 is 14 residues long. Germline V gene sequence: CDR1 KGHDR, CDR2 SFDVKD.

This clone was detected only once. V and J are TRBV11-2 and TRBJ1-2; D gene uncertain. CDR1 and CDR2 from the germline V gene are SGHAT and FQNNGV. The V and J ends lost 6 bases and 7 bases respectively, with 9 bases between them. The CDR3 is 11 residues long. The DNA for the CDR3 is TGTGCCAGCAGTTACTATGGTGGCTACACCTTC. Translation gives CASSYYGGYTF.

The genes are TRBV3-1 (or the pseudogene TRBV3-2) and TRBJ1-2; 9 bases agree with TRBD1. Germline V gene sequence: CDR1 LGHDT, CDR2 YNNKEL (reference sequence). This CDR3 has 16 amino acids. V was clipped by 4 bases and J by 5 bases; unmatched bases: 11. CDR3 loop: CASSRTGTGHAYGYTF. For the CDR3, the DNA is TGTGCCAGCAGCCGCACCGGGACAGGGCATGCATATGGCTACACCTTC.

The V call is TRBV5-1, the J call TRBJ1-5, with D possibly matching TRBD1 (6 bases). V lost 4 bases, J lost 6 bases, and 17 bases lay in between. Per germline, CDR1 SGHRS and CDR2 YFSETQ. This CDR3 comprises 15 residues. CDR3 DNA: TGCGCCAGCAGCCGGTGGGGGGGCGACGGTCAGCCCCAGCATTTT. Protein: CASSRWGGDGQPQHF.

This clone was counted a single time. The chain employs TRBV7-8 and TRBJ2-1; TRBD2 matches 8 bases. This CDR3 contains 15 residues. In germline, CDR1 is SGHVS, CDR2 FQNEAQ. J lost 0 bases, V lost 3 bases, and 1 base had no gene match. The CDR3 nucleotides are TGTGCCAGCAGCTTTACTAGCGGCTCCTACAATGAGCAGTTCTTC. Protein sequence: CASSFTSGSYNEQFF.

This clone was found a few times. This chain joins TRBV18 and TRBJ2-1, with D possibly being TRBD1 (6 bases). The V end lost 3 bases, the J end lost 10 bases, and 13 bases lay between the germline ends. The CDR3 runs 13 residues. Germline V gene data show CDR1 as KGHSH and CDR2 as LQKENI. The CDR3 nucleotides are TGTGCCAGCTCACCGTCAGGGCAGGGGGAGCAGTTCTTC. It translates to CASSPSGQGEQFF.

This chain connects TRBV6-5 to TRBJ2-7; perhaps TRBD2 as D (6 bases). Germline values: CDR1 MNHEY, CDR2 SVGAGI. The CDR3 has 15 amino acids. Trimming took 2 bases from V and 3 from J, leaving 14 bases between them. CDR3 in amino acids: CASSYGPGGDYEQYF. The CDR3, as DNA: TGTGCCAGCAGTTACGGCCCCGGAGGGGACTACGAGCAGTACTTC.

The J gene is TRBJ1-5, the V gene TRBV6-2 or TRBV6-3, with 8 bases identical to TRBD1. Trimming took 5 bases from V and 6 from J; bases not matched to a gene: 9. CDR1 is MNHEY, CDR2 SVGEGT, per germline. CDR3 length equals 15 residues. CDR3 bases: TGTGCCAGCAGTACGAACAGGGGGTCTAGTCAGCCCCAGCATTTT. Its translation is CASSTNRGSSQPQHF.